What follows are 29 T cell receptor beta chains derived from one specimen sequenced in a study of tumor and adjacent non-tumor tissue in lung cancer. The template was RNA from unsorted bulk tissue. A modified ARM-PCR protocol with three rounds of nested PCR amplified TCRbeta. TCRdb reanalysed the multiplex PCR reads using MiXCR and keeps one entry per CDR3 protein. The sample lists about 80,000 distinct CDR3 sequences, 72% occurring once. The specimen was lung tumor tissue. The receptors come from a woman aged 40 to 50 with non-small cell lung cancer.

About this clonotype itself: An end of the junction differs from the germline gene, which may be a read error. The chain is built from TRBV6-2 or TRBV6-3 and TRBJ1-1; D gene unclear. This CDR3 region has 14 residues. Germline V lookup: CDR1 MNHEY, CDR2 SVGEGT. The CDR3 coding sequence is TGTGCTAGCAGTCCATCGATTTTGAACACTGAAGCTTTCTTT. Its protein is CASSPSILNTEAFF.

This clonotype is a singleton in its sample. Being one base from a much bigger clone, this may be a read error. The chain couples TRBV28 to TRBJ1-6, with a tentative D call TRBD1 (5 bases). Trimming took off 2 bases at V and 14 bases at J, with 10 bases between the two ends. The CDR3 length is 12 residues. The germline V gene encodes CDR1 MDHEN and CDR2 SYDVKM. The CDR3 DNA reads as TGTGCCAGCAGTTTACTCAGGACATCCCTCCACTTT. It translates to CASSLLRTSLHF.

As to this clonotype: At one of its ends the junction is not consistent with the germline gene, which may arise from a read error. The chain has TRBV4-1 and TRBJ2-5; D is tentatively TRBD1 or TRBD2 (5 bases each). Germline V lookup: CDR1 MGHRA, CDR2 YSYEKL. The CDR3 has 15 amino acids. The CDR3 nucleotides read TGCGCCGGCAGCCTGGGGCCGGGGACCGGAGAGACCCAGTACTTC. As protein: CAGSLGPGTGETQYF.

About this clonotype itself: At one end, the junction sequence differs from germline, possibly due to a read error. CDR3 in amino acids: CASSLDPQTSYEQYF. CDR3 nucleotide sequence: TGTGCCAGTAGCTTAGACCCCCAGACGTCCTACGAGCAGTACTTC. The rearrangement uses TRBV11-2 and TRBJ2-7; D uncertain. This CDR3 is 15 amino acids long. The V gene's germline CDR1 is SGHAT and CDR2 FQNNGV.

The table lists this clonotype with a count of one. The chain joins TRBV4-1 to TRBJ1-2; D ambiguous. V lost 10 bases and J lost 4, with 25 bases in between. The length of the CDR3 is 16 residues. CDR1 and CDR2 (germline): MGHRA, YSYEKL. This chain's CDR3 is CAIRHPPRGFVYGYTF. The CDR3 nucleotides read TGCGCCATCCGCCACCCTCCCCGAGGTTTCGTCTATGGCTACACCTTC.

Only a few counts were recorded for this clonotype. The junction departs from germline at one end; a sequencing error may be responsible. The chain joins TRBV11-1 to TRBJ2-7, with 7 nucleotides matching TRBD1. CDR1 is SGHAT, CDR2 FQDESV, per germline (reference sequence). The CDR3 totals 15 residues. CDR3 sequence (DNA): TGTGTCAGCAGCTTCCGAACAGACAGGGTCTACGAGCAGTACTTC. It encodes CVSSFRTDRVYEQYF.

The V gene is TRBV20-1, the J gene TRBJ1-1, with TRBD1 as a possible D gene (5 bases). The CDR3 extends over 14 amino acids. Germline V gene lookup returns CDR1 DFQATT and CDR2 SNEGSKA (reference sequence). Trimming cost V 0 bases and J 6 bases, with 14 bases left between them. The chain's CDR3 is CSARDKTVGAEAFF. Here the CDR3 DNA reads TGCAGTGCTAGAGATAAGACAGTGGGTGCTGAAGCTTTCTTT.

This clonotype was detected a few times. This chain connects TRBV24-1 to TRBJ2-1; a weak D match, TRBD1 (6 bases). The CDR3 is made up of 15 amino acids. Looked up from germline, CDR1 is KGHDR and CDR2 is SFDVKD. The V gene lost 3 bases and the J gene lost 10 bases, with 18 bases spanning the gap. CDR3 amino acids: CATSDPVQGIEEQFF. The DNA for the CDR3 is TGTGCCACCAGTGATCCAGTACAGGGTATAGAGGAGCAGTTCTTC.

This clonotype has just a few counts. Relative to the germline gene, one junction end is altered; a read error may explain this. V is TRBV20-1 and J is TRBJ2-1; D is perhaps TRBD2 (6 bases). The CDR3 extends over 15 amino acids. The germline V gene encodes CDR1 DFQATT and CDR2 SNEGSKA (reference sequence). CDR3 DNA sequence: TGCAGTGCATTTAGCGGCGAATCCTCCTGCAATGAGCAGTTCTTC. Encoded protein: CSAFSGESSCNEQFF.

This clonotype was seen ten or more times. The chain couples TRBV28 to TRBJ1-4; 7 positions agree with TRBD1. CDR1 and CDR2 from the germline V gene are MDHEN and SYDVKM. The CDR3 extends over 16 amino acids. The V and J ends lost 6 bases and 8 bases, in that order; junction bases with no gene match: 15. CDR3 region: CASRRQGISVEEKLFF. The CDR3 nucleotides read TGTGCCAGCAGACGACAGGGAATATCGGTGGAGGAAAAACTGTTTTTT.

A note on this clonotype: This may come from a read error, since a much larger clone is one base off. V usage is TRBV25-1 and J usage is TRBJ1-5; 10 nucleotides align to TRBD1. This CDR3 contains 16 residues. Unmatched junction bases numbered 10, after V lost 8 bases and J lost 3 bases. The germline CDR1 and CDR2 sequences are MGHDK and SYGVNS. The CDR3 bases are TGTGCCAGCGGGACATGGGGACAGGGGCCCAATCAGCCCCAGCATTTT. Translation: CASGTWGQGPNQPQHF. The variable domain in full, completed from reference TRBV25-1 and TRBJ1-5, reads EADIYQTPRYLVIGTGKKITLECSQTMGHDKMYWYQQDPGMELHLIHYSYGVNSTEKGDLSSESTVSRIRTEHFPLTLESARPSHTSQYLCASGTWGQGPNQPQHFGDGTRLSIL.

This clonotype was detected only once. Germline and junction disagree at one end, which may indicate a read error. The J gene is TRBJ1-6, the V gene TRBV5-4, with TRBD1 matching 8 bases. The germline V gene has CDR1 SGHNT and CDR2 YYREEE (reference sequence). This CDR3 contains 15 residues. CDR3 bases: TGTGGCAGCAGCCCGGGGACAGGAAATAATTCACCCCTCCACTTT. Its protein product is CGSSPGTGNNSPLHF. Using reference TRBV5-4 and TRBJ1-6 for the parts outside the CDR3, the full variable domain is ETGVTQSPTHLIKTRGQQVTLRCSSQSGHNTVSWYQQALGQGPQFIFQYYREEENGRGNFPPRFSGLQFPNYSSELNVNALELDDSALYLCGSSPGTGNNSPLHFGNGTRLTVT.

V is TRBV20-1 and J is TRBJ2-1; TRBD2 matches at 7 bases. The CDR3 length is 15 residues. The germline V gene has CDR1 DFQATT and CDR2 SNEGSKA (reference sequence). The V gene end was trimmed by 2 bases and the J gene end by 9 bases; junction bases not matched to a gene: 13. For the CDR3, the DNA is TGCAGTGCTAGACCGTTAGCGGGTGGACTTAGTGAGCAGTTCTTC. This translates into CSARPLAGGLSEQFF.

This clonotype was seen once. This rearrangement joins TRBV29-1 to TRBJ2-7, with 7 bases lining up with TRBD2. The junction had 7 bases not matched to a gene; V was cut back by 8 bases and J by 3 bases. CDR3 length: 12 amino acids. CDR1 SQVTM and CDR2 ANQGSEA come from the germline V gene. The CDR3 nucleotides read TGCAGCATGACCGGGACTAACTACGAGCAGTACTTC. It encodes CSMTGTNYEQYF.

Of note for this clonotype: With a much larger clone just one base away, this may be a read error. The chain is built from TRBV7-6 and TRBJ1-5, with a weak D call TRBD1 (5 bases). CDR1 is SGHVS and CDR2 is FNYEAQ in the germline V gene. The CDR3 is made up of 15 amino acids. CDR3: CASSLGDRSNQPHHF. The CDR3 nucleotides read TGTGCCAGCAGCTTAGGGGACCGTAGCAATCAGCCCCATCATTTT.

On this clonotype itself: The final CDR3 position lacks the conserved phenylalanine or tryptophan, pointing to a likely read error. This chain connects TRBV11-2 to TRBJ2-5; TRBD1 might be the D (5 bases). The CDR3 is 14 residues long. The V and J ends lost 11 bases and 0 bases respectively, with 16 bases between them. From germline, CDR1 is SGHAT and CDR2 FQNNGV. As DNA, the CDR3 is TGTGCCGACAGCTTACGCGTAGACCAAGAGACCCAGTACTCC. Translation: CADSLRVDQETQYS.

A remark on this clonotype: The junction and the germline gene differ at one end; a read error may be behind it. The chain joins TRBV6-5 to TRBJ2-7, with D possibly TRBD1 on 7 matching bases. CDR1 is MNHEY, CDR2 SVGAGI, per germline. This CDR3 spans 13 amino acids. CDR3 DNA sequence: TGTGTCAGCAGGGGGGATAGCTCCTACGAGCAGTACTTC. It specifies CVSRGDSSYEQYF.

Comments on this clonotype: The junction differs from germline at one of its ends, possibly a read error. This CDR3 is CASSYEGRRGYTF. The DNA of the CDR3 is TGTGCCAGCAGTTATGAAGGGAGACGCGGCTACACTTTC. The V gene is TRBV6-5, the J gene TRBJ1-2, with D hard to call. The germline V gene has CDR1 MNHEY and CDR2 SVGAGI. This CDR3 spans 13 amino acids.

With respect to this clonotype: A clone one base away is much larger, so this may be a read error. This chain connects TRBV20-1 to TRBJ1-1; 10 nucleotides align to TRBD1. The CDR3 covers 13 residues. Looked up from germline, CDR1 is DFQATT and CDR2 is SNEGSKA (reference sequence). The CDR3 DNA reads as TGCAATGCTAGGGGGACAGGGGACACTGAAGCTTTCTTT. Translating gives CNARGTGDTEAFF.

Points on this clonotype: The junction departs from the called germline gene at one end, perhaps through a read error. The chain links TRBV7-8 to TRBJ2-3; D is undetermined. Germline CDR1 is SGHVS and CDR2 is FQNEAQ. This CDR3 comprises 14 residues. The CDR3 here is CVSSLSVGRTTQYF. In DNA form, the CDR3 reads TGCGTCAGCAGCTTATCCGTAGGAAGGACTACGCAGTATTTT.

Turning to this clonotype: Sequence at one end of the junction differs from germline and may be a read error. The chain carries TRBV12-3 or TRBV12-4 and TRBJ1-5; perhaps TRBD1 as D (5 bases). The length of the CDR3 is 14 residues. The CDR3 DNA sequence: TGTGCCAGCAGTTTCCCAGGGCTCAATGAGCCCCAGCATTTT. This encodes CASSFPGLNEPQHF.

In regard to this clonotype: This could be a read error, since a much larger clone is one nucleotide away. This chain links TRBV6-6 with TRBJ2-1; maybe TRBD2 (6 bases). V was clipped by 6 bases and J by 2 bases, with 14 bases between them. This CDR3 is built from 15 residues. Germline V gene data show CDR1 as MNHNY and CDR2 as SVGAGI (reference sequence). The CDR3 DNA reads TGTGCCAGCAGCACAGACGGGGAGGCCTACAATGAGCAGTTCTTC. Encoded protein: CASSTDGEAYNEQFF.

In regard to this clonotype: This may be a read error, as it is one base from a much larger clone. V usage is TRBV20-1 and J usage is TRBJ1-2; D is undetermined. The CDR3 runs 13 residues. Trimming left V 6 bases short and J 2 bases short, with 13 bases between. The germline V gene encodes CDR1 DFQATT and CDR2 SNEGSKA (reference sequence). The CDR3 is CSAIDMVNYGYTF. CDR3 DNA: TGCAGTGCCATCGACATGGTGAACTATGGCTACACCTTC.

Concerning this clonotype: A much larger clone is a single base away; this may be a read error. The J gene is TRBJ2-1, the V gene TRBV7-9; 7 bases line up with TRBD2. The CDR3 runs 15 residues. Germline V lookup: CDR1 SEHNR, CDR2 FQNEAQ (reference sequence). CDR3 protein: CDSRPGTTRHNEQFF. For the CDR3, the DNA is TGTGACAGCAGACCCGGGACTACTCGGCACAATGAGCAGTTCTTC.

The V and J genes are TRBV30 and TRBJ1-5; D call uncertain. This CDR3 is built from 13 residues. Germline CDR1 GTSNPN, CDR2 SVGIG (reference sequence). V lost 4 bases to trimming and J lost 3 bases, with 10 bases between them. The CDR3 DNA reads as TGTGCCTGGAATGTACAAAACAATCAGCCCCAGCATTTT. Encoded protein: CAWNVQNNQPQHF.

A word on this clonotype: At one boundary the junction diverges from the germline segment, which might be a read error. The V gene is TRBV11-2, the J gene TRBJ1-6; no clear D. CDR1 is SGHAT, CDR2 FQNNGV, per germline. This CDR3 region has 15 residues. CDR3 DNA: TGTTCCAGCAGCTTAAGTAGGGATTTCTTGGGCACCCTCCACTTT. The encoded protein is CSSSLSRDFLGTLHF.

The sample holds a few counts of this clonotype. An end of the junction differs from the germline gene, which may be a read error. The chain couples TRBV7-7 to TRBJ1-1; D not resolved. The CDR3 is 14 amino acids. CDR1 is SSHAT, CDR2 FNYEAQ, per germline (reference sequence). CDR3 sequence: CASRHPEENTEAFF. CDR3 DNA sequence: TGTGCTAGCAGACACCCGGAAGAGAACACTGAAGCTTTCTTT.

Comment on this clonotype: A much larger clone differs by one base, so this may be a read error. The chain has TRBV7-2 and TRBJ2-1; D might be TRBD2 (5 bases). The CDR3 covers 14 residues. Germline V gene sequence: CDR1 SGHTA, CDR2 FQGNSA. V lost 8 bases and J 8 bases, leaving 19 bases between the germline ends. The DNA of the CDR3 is TGTGCCAGCGGTCCATTAGCGCGAGGCTATGAGCAGTTCTTC. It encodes CASGPLARGYEQFF.

CDR3 loop: CASTRDAEGTNEQFF. CDR3 DNA: TGTGCCAGCACGAGGGACGCAGAGGGGACTAATGAGCAGTTCTTC. This chain connects TRBV6-5 to TRBJ2-1; D is possibly TRBD2 (6 bases). This CDR3 is built from 15 residues. The V end lost 7 bases, the J end lost 7 bases, and 20 bases lay between the germline ends. CDR1 MNHEY and CDR2 SVGAGI come from the germline V gene.